This T cell receptor (beta chain) was identified in a study of neoadjuvant nivolumab and ipilimumab in lung cancer. Study-wide findings and caveats: Compared with tumor-adjacent uninvolved lung, resected tumors showed greater richness and clonality. TCR clonality did not significantly correlate with pathologic tumor regression. Only two of four nivolumab-treated tumors gained richness and clonality by surgery.

Remarks on this clone: What it binds is not known.

Sequencing used immunoSEQ multiplex PCR; TCRdb keeps in-frame clones, though not all of them. Of about 28,000 clones in the sample, 65% to 85% were seen once. Trimming at V came to 3 bases and at J to 1 base, leaving 1 base not matched to a gene. Looked up from germline, CDR1 is MNHNS and CDR2 is SASEGT. This CDR3 is built from 15 residues. The chain employs TRBV6-1 and TRBJ2-2; 8 bases map to TRBD1. The sequenced sample was tumor tissue, obtained after neoadjuvant nivolumab, alone or with ipilimumab, at or shortly before surgery. This TCR was recovered from an adult with non-small cell lung cancer. The DNA for the CDR3 is TGTGCCAGCAGTGAGGGGACAGGGAACACCGGGGAGCTGTTTTTT. This sequence encodes CASSEGTGNTGELFF.